Below are 15 T cell receptor beta chains sequenced from a single sample in a study of cytomegalovirus exposure and HLA in healthy donors. Measured with immunoSEQ multiplex PCR; TCRdb has only the in-frame clones, and not every one. The sample lists about 130,000 clones, 85% to 90% occurring once. The sequenced material came from PBMCs. The receptors here all came from a woman between 25 and 40 years old in good health and CMV-seropositive.

The V and J genes are TRBV5-1 and TRBJ1-3; 9 nucleotides line up with TRBD1. The length of the CDR3 is 16 residues. V lost 4 bases, J lost 4 bases, and 9 bases stayed unmatched. Germline CDR1 is SGHRS and CDR2 is YFSETQ. CDR3 bases: TGCGCCAGCAGCCTACGGACAGGGGTCGCCGGAAACACCATATATTTT. Its translation is CASSLRTGVAGNTIYF. The full variable domain, rest sourced from reference TRBV5-1 and TRBJ1-3, is KAGVTQTPRYLIKTRGQQVTLSCSPISGHRSVSWYQQTPGQGLQFLFEYFSETQRNKGNFPGRFSGRQFSNSRSEMNVSTLELGDSALYLCASSLRTGVAGNTIYFGEGSWLTVV.

The rearrangement uses TRBV4-1 and TRBJ2-1; a possible D gene is TRBD1 (5 bases). The V end was cut by 1 base, the J end by 4 bases, with 8 bases between. From germline, CDR1 is MGHRA and CDR2 YSYEKL. CDR3 size: 14 residues. CDR3: CASSQGQLYNEQFF. The DNA of the CDR3 is TGCGCCAGCAGCCAAGGACAGCTTTACAATGAGCAGTTCTTC.

This chain joins TRBV5-6 and TRBJ1-1; perhaps TRBD1 as D (5 bases). The CDR3 is 12 residues long. Deletions cut 7 bases from V and 1 base from J, with 8 bases between. Germline CDR1 SGHDT, CDR2 YYEEEE. CDR3 residues: CASQQGNTEAFF. CDR3 DNA sequence: TGTGCCAGCCAGCAGGGGAACACTGAAGCTTTCTTT.

The rearrangement links TRBV27 to TRBJ2-7; 7 nucleotides match TRBD1. Trimming took 5 bases from V and 4 from J; bases not matched to a gene: 17. Germline CDR1 and CDR2: MNHEY and SMNVEV (reference sequence). This CDR3 region has 17 residues. CDR3 residues: CASSRIPIDAGGYEQYF. The CDR3 DNA follows: TGTGCCAGCAGTCGGATCCCGATAGACGCAGGGGGTTACGAGCAGTACTTC.

In this sample, this clone turned up once. This sequence joins TRBV9 and TRBJ2-7; 7 bases fit TRBD1. The CDR3 has 16 amino acids. Germline V CDR1 and CDR2: SGDLS, YYNGEE. V trimming: 4 bases; J trimming: 6 bases; junction bases outside the gene matches: 16. CDR3 DNA sequence: TGTGCCAGCAGCTCCCCCCGTGGACAGGCGTCTAGCGAGCAGTACTTC. Amino acids: CASSSPRGQASSEQYF. The variable domain in full, with the rest retrieved from reference TRBV9 and TRBJ2-7, is DSGVTQTPKHLITATGQRVTLRCSPRSGDLSVYWYQQSLDQGLQFLIQYYNGEERAKGNILERFSAQQFPDLHSELNLSSLELGDSALYFCASSSPRGQASSEQYFGPGTRLTVT.

The chain recombines TRBV5-6 with TRBJ2-7; a possible D gene is TRBD2 (6 bases). Trimming pared 4 bases from V and 2 bases from J, leaving 13 bases between. The CDR3 is made up of 14 amino acids. In germline, CDR1 is SGHDT, CDR2 YYEEEE. The CDR3 spells CASSGPGGPYEQYF. The CDR3 DNA sequence: TGTGCCAGCAGCGGTCCCGGGGGACCCTACGAGCAGTACTTC.

The chain couples TRBV5-1 to TRBJ2-2; 8 nucleotides line up with TRBD1. The junction had 10 bases not matched to a gene; V was cut back by 5 bases and J by 4 bases. Germline V CDR1 and CDR2: SGHRS, YFSETQ. This CDR3 is built from 16 residues. This CDR3 reads CASSSDRAGSTGELFF. In DNA, the CDR3 is TGCGCCAGCAGTTCGGACAGGGCCGGGAGCACCGGGGAGCTGTTTTTT.

The rearrangement joins TRBV6-5 to TRBJ1-1; D is perhaps TRBD1 (5 bases). The germline CDR1 and CDR2 sequences are MNHEY and SVGAGI. This CDR3 has 13 amino acids. V was pared by 5 bases and J by 3 bases, with 10 bases between. CDR3: CASSPRGYTEAFF. As DNA, the CDR3 is TGTGCCAGCAGTCCTCGGGGGTACACTGAAGCTTTCTTT.

J is TRBJ1-1 and V is TRBV5-6, with 8 bases that match TRBD1. The V gene's germline CDR1 is SGHDT and CDR2 YYEEEE. V was pared by 0 bases and J by 6 bases, with 4 bases of the junction left unmatched. The CDR3 is 14 amino acids. CDR3 bases: TGTGCCAGCAGCTTGGGACAGGGGAAAGCTGAAGCTTTCTTT. Its protein is CASSLGQGKAEAFF.

The chain carries TRBV2 and TRBJ2-3; the match to TRBD2 covers 16 bases. The CDR3 spans 17 residues. V shed 6 bases and J 6 bases; nucleotides not matched to a gene: 9. Germline V gene sequence: CDR1 SNHLY, CDR2 FYNNEI. The CDR3 spells CASRAGTSGRGRDTQYF. The CDR3 coding sequence is TGTGCCAGCAGGGCCGGGACTAGCGGGAGGGGCCGGGATACGCAGTATTTT. Looking up the rest from reference TRBV2 and TRBJ2-3 gives the full variable domain: EPEVTQTPSHQVTQMGQEVILRCVPISNHLYFYWYRQILGQKVEFLVSFYNNEISEKSEIFDDQFSVERPDGSNFTLKIRSTKLEDSAMYFCASRAGTSGRGRDTQYFGPGTRLTVL.

This clone was recorded only once. The chain uses TRBV11-2 and TRBJ2-6; 7 nucleotides match TRBD1. The CDR3 is made up of 18 amino acids. Trimming removed 1 base from V and 0 bases from J; junction bases left unmatched: 6. The V gene's germline CDR1 is SGHAT and CDR2 FQNNGV. As DNA, the CDR3 is TGTGCCAGCAGCTTAGGGGACAGCTCCTTCTCTGGGGCCAACGTCCTGACTTTC. Amino acids: CASSLGDSSFSGANVLTF.

Of note for this clone: Within the sample, other DNA sequences also encode this same CDR3. The V and J genes are TRBV27 and TRBJ1-1, with D tentatively TRBD1 (5 bases). The CDR3 spans 13 residues. V shed 6 bases and J shed 5 bases, with 13 bases lying between them. Per the germline V gene, CDR1 is MNHEY and CDR2 is SMNVEV (reference sequence). The CDR3, as DNA: TGTGCCAGCAGCTCCACCGGGGGAACTGAAGCTTTCTTT. Amino acids: CASSSTGGTEAFF.

The CDR3 DNA reads TGTGCCAGTAGTTCCTCGGGAGGGGGCTTTTCCTACGAGCAGTACTTC. As protein: CASSSSGGGFSYEQYF. The chain carries TRBV19 and TRBJ2-7; TRBD2 might be the D (8 bases). This CDR3 comprises 16 residues. From germline, CDR1 is LNHDA and CDR2 SQIVND (reference sequence). Trimming removed 5 bases at V and 1 base at J, with 18 bases between.

J is TRBJ1-5 and V is TRBV2; D ambiguous. Per the germline V gene, CDR1 is SNHLY and CDR2 is FYNNEI. V was trimmed by 7 bases and J by 3 bases, leaving 10 bases between them. The CDR3 has 13 residues. CDR3 coding DNA: TGTGCCAGCATGGGCAGCCCCAATCAGCCCCAGCATTTT. It is translated as CASMGSPNQPQHF.

The chain has TRBV2 and TRBJ2-7, with D possibly TRBD2 on 6 matching bases. Germline V gene data show CDR1 as SNHLY and CDR2 as FYNNEI. This CDR3 is 12 amino acids long. The ends were cut back, 2 bases at V and 9 bases at J, with 11 bases in the middle. CDR3 coding DNA: TGTGCCAGCAGTGAACGGGGGATCGGGCAGTACTTC. Protein sequence: CASSERGIGQYF.